Shown below are 31 T cell receptor beta chains from a single sample sequenced in a study of blood T cell repertoires in COVID-19. This table comes from immunoSEQ multiplex PCR, and its TCRdb copy is limited to in-frame clones, with some not included. The top ten clones hold roughly 27% of a sample with roughly 90,000 clones, 86% of them seen once. Sequenced: peripheral blood. Source of these receptors: a human donor in a cohort sampled during active COVID-19.

This clone has just one count. This chain uses TRBV5-1 with TRBJ1-2, with TRBD1 as a possible D gene (6 bases). V gave up 0 bases and J gave up 1 base, with 13 bases separating them. From germline, CDR1 is SGHRS and CDR2 YFSETQ. The CDR3 is 16 residues long. CDR3 amino acids: CASSLEAGALNYGYTF. CDR3 DNA sequence: TGCGCCAGCAGCTTGGAGGCAGGGGCGCTTAACTATGGCTACACCTTC.

The rearrangement joins TRBV9 to TRBJ2-7; D ambiguous. Germline V gene data show CDR1 as SGDLS and CDR2 as YYNGEE. V was cut by 2 bases and J by 3 bases, with 9 bases left in between. The CDR3 length is 13 residues. CDR3 residues: CASSVADHYEQYF. The DNA of the CDR3 is TGTGCCAGCAGCGTTGCAGATCACTACGAGCAGTACTTC. Full variable domain (missing parts from reference TRBV9 and TRBJ2-7): DSGVTQTPKHLITATGQRVTLRCSPRSGDLSVYWYQQSLDQGLQFLIQYYNGEERAKGNILERFSAQQFPDLHSELNLSSLELGDSALYFCASSVADHYEQYFGPGTRLTVT.

The V call is TRBV18, the J call TRBJ2-7; weak D call: TRBD2 (7 bases). V was cut by 3 bases and J by 1 base, with 16 bases left in between. The CDR3 consists of 16 residues. CDR1 KGHSH and CDR2 LQKENI come from the germline V gene. The CDR3 protein is CASSPRPGGQSYEQYF. CDR3 bases: TGTGCCAGCTCACCCCGCCCGGGGGGCCAGTCCTACGAGCAGTACTTC.

The genes are TRBV5-6 and TRBJ2-4; the D gene is possibly TRBD2 (5 bases). Looked up from germline, CDR1 is SGHDT and CDR2 is YYEEEE. The V gene lost 9 bases and the J gene lost 2 bases, with 15 bases spanning the gap. The CDR3 contains 14 residues. The CDR3 sequence is CATARGSSKNIQYF. The DNA of the CDR3 is TGTGCCACCGCTCGAGGGAGCTCCAAAAACATTCAGTACTTC. Full variable domain (outside the CDR3, taken from reference TRBV5-6 and TRBJ2-4): DAGVTQSPTHLIKTRGQQVTLRCSPKSGHDTVSWYQQALGQGPQFIFQYYEEEERQRGNFPDRFSGHQFPNYSSELNVNALLLGDSALYLCATARGSSKNIQYFGAGTRLSVL.

The chain links TRBV11-2 to TRBJ1-4; possible D gene TRBD1, 5 bases. Germline V gene sequence: CDR1 SGHAT, CDR2 FQNNGV. The V end was cut by 5 bases, the J end by 3 bases, with 13 bases between. The length of the CDR3 is 15 residues. The CDR3, as DNA: TGTGCCAGCAGCCATGACAGAGGACCTAATGAAAAACTGTTTTTT. Encoded protein: CASSHDRGPNEKLFF. Looking up the rest from reference TRBV11-2 and TRBJ1-4 gives the full variable domain: EAGVAQSPRYKIIEKRQSVAFWCNPISGHATLYWYQQILGQGPKLLIQFQNNGVVDDSQLPKDRFSAERLKGVDSTLKIQPAKLEDSAVYLCASSHDRGPNEKLFFGSGTQLSVL.

V is TRBV20-1 and J is TRBJ2-5, with 7 bases aligning to TRBD1. There are 11 residues in the CDR3. CDR1 DFQATT and CDR2 SNEGSKA come from the germline V gene (reference sequence). Trimming cost V 7 bases and J 1 base; bases outside gene matches: 0. CDR3 sequence: CSDRGQETQYF. CDR3 in DNA: TGCAGTGACAGGGGCCAAGAGACCCAGTACTTC.

V and J are TRBV11-2 and TRBJ2-1; 9 nucleotides agree with TRBD2. Germline V gene sequence: CDR1 SGHAT, CDR2 FQNNGV. After removal of 0 bases from V and 3 bases from J, the junction contained 0 bases not matched to a gene. The CDR3 is 15 amino acids. CDR3 nucleotide sequence: TGTGCCAGCAGCTTAGAAGCGGGGGGCTACAATGAGCAGTTCTTC. Amino acids: CASSLEAGGYNEQFF.

This chain connects TRBV24-1 to TRBJ2-1; D possibly corresponds to TRBD2 (5 bases). V was shortened by 7 bases and J by 0 bases, with 12 bases between the two germline ends. Germline V gene sequence: CDR1 KGHDR, CDR2 SFDVKD. The CDR3 runs 15 residues. CDR3 amino acids: CATSPGDSSYNEQFF. The CDR3, as DNA: TGTGCCACCAGCCCCGGGGATAGCTCCTACAATGAGCAGTTCTTC.

The chain couples TRBV7-3 to TRBJ2-2; D not certain. CDR1 SGHTA and CDR2 FQGTGA come from the germline V gene. Trimming removed 5 bases from V and 2 bases from J, with 15 bases in between. The CDR3 runs to 16 residues. CDR3 sequence (DNA): TGTGCCAGCAGCCCCGGGTCGCTAAGTAACACCGGGGAGCTGTTTTTT. Translating gives CASSPGSLSNTGELFF.

This clone was found many times. V is TRBV19 and J is TRBJ1-6, with D possibly being TRBD1 (6 bases). The V and J ends lost 7 bases and 7 bases respectively, with 20 bases between them. Per the germline V gene, CDR1 is LNHDA and CDR2 is SQIVND (reference sequence). The CDR3 has 16 amino acids. The CDR3, as DNA: TGTGCCAGTACCAATTCACGGACAGCCTTAAATTCACCCCTCCACTTT. It yields the protein CASTNSRTALNSPLHF.

In DNA form, the CDR3 reads TGTGCCAGCAGCTCGCTAGGAGGCAAGACCCAGTACTTC. This gives the protein CASSSLGGKTQYF. The chain uses TRBV5-6 and TRBJ2-5; maybe TRBD2 (5 bases). V lost 3 bases and J lost 6, with 12 bases in between. The length of the CDR3 is 13 residues. Germline assignment: CDR1 SGHDT and CDR2 YYEEEE.

The chain joins TRBV7-8 to TRBJ1-6; 8 bases align to TRBD1. The CDR3 loop spans 14 amino acids. CDR1 is SGHVS, CDR2 FQNEAQ, per germline. Trimming took 3 bases from V and 10 from J; bases not matched to a gene: 5. In DNA form, the CDR3 reads TGTGCCAGCAGCTTGGACAGGGTTCTCTCACCCCTCCACTTT. It translates to CASSLDRVLSPLHF.

This clone showed up just a few times. The chain combines TRBV19 with TRBJ2-7; the match to TRBD1 covers 7 bases. Germline CDR1 reads LNHDA; CDR2 reads SQIVND (reference sequence). Trimming took 7 bases from V and 1 from J; bases not matched to a gene: 7. The CDR3 totals 14 residues. CDR3 DNA: TGTGCCAGTAAAGGGGACAGTGGATCCTACGAGCAGTACTTC. Its protein is CASKGDSGSYEQYF.

The chain combines TRBV5-1 with TRBJ2-5, with TRBD2 identical over 9 bases. Losses at the gene ends were 0 bases for V and 7 bases for J; bases not matched to a gene: 19. CDR3 length: 19 amino acids. Germline CDR1 is SGHRS and CDR2 is YFSETQ. The CDR3 region has the DNA TGCGCCAGCAGCTTGGCCAGAGGGGGTAGCGGGGGCCCATTGGGGACCCAGTACTTC. Protein: CASSLARGGSGGPLGTQYF.

The rearrangement links TRBV7-3 to TRBJ2-6; weak D call: TRBD2 (5 bases). Germline lookup yields CDR1 SGHTA and CDR2 FQGTGA. Trimming removed 6 bases at V and 2 bases at J, with 11 bases between. The CDR3 is 15 amino acids. For the CDR3, the DNA is TGTGCCAGCAGTCCCAACGGGGCTGGGGCCAACGTCCTGACTTTC. This codes for CASSPNGAGANVLTF.

The chain uses TRBV5-1 and TRBJ2-7; possible D gene TRBD2, 6 bases. Trimming removed 0 bases at V and 1 base at J, with 11 bases between. The CDR3 totals 15 residues. In germline, CDR1 is SGHRS, CDR2 YFSETQ. CDR3 in amino acids: CASSLASEGSYEQYF. The CDR3 DNA reads as TGCGCCAGCAGCTTGGCCTCGGAGGGGTCCTACGAGCAGTACTTC.

The chain combines TRBV19 with TRBJ2-1, with TRBD2 identical over 11 bases. The CDR3 is made up of 15 amino acids. V lost 5 bases, J lost 8 bases, and 8 bases stayed unmatched. Looked up from germline, CDR1 is LNHDA and CDR2 is SQIVND (reference sequence). CDR3 DNA sequence: TGTGCCAGTAGTTCGGGACTAGCGGTTTATGATGAGCAGTTCTTC. This gives the protein CASSSGLAVYDEQFF.

This chain uses TRBV28 with TRBJ2-5, with D perhaps matching TRBD2 (5 bases). Looked up from germline, CDR1 is MDHEN and CDR2 is SYDVKM. The CDR3 runs to 15 residues. Trimming left V 6 bases short and J 2 bases short, with 16 bases between. The CDR3 here is CASSSGSTGQETQYF. For the CDR3, the DNA is TGTGCCAGCAGCTCCGGGTCCACGGGGCAAGAGACCCAGTACTTC.

V usage is TRBV4-1 and J usage is TRBJ1-3; the match to TRBD1 covers 8 bases. The germline V gene encodes CDR1 MGHRA and CDR2 YSYEKL. The CDR3 contains 17 residues. After removal of 0 bases from V and 3 bases from J, the junction contained 7 bases not matched to a gene. CDR3 DNA sequence: TGCGCCAGCAGCCAAGACCAGCAGGGGGCTGGTGGAAACACCATATATTTT. This translates into CASSQDQQGAGGNTIYF.

This clone was seen a handful of times. The chain is built from TRBV9 and TRBJ2-1, with 13 bases aligning to TRBD2. This CDR3 is 14 amino acids long. The J segment lost 9 bases and the V segment lost 3 bases, leaving 3 bases of the junction unmatched. Per the germline V gene, CDR1 is SGDLS and CDR2 is YYNGEE. DNA of the CDR3: TGTGCCAGCAGCGGGACTAGCGGGAGAATTGAGCAGTTCTTC. Its protein product is CASSGTSGRIEQFF.

This chain uses TRBV3-1 (or the pseudogene TRBV3-2) with TRBJ2-1; D unclear. The V gene's germline CDR1 is LGHDT and CDR2 YNNKEL (reference sequence). Trimming stripped 0 bases from V and 2 bases from J, with 14 bases between. The CDR3 contains 17 residues. The CDR3 region has the DNA TGTGCCAGCAGCCAAGATGTGGGTGGTGAGGCCTACAATGAGCAGTTCTTC. Translation: CASSQDVGGEAYNEQFF.

The gene calls are TRBV4-3 and TRBJ2-2; the D gene is possibly TRBD2 (7 bases). Germline V CDR1 and CDR2: LGHNA, YSLEER. This CDR3 spans 17 amino acids. Trimming removed 0 bases from V and 2 bases from J, with 13 bases in between. The CDR3 coding sequence is TGCGCCAGCAGCCAAGATCAGAGGGGGGGTAACACCGGGGAGCTGTTTTTT. Translating it yields CASSQDQRGGNTGELFF.

This clone appeared a single time. This chain links TRBV20-1 with TRBJ2-7; D is undetermined. CDR1 and CDR2 from the germline V gene are DFQATT and SNEGSKA (reference sequence). V was clipped by 5 bases and J by 2 bases, with 7 bases between them. The CDR3 extends over 11 amino acids. The CDR3, as DNA: TGCAGTGCTCCCTATCCCTACGAGCAGTACTTC. Protein: CSAPYPYEQYF.

The chain has TRBV10-3 and TRBJ2-7; 14 bases line up with TRBD2. The ends lost 5 bases at V and 3 bases at J; junction bases unmatched: 6. This CDR3 has 16 residues. CDR1 and CDR2 (germline): ENHRY, SYGVKD. The CDR3 spells CAISMAGTSGSYEQYF. CDR3 DNA: TGTGCCATCAGTATGGCCGGGACTAGCGGGAGCTACGAGCAGTACTTC.

The gene calls are TRBV29-1 and TRBJ2-3; D not resolved. CDR1 is SQVTM and CDR2 is ANQGSEA in the germline V gene. V shed 4 bases and J shed 0 bases, with 5 bases lying between them. The CDR3 is 12 amino acids. The CDR3: CSVVSSTDTQYF. For the CDR3, the DNA is TGCAGCGTTGTGTCTAGCACAGATACGCAGTATTTT.

V usage is TRBV28 and J usage is TRBJ2-1, with a tentative D call TRBD2 (5 bases). This CDR3 contains 15 residues. The V end was cut by 7 bases, the J end by 4 bases, with 17 bases between. Looked up from germline, CDR1 is MDHEN and CDR2 is SYDVKM. This chain's CDR3 is CASNSPSSGYNEQFF. For the CDR3, the DNA is TGTGCCAGCAATAGTCCTAGTTCGGGGTACAATGAGCAGTTCTTC.

The chain carries TRBV3-1 (or the pseudogene TRBV3-2) and TRBJ2-3, with a weak D call TRBD2 (5 bases). Trimming shortened V by 1 base and J by 2 bases, and 16 bases separated the two germline ends. CDR1 LGHDT and CDR2 YNNKEL come from the germline V gene (reference sequence). The CDR3 has 17 amino acids. CDR3 nucleotide sequence: TGTGCCAGCAGCCAAGTAAGGGAAGGCGGGCACACAGATACGCAGTATTTT. Translated, it gives CASSQVREGGHTDTQYF.

The chain links TRBV10-1 to TRBJ2-7; a weak D match, TRBD1 (5 bases). CDR1 is WNHNN, CDR2 SYGVQD, per germline (reference sequence). The CDR3 is 14 residues long. The germline V and J ends were trimmed by 1 base and 3 bases, with 10 bases remaining between them. The CDR3 DNA reads TGCGCCAGCAGTGAGTTCAGGGTAATCTACGAGCAGTACTTC. Translating it yields CASSEFRVIYEQYF.

J is TRBJ1-3 and V is TRBV27, with D possibly matching TRBD1 (5 bases). Trimming pared 3 bases from V and 0 bases from J, leaving 9 bases between. Per the germline V gene, CDR1 is MNHEY and CDR2 is SMNVEV (reference sequence). This CDR3 has 15 amino acids. CDR3: CASSFAGSSGNTIYF. The CDR3 DNA reads as TGTGCCAGCAGTTTTGCAGGGTCCTCTGGAAACACCATATATTTT.

This chain joins TRBV24-1 and TRBJ1-2; no clear D gene. Germline V lookup: CDR1 KGHDR, CDR2 SFDVKD. V was cut by 5 bases and J by 3 bases, with 18 bases left in between. The CDR3 loop spans 16 amino acids. In DNA form, the CDR3 reads TGTGCCACCAGTGTCTCCCTGGGCCCTATTGACTATGGCTACACCTTC. It is translated as CATSVSLGPIDYGYTF.

The V and J genes are TRBV30 and TRBJ2-3, with TRBD2 matching over 7 bases. The CDR3 spans 13 residues. V lost 8 bases to trimming and J lost 2 bases; unmatched junction nucleotides: 7. Looked up from germline, CDR1 is GTSNPN and CDR2 is SVGIG (reference sequence). The CDR3 nucleotides read TGTGCCCGAACCAGCGGGAACACAGATACGCAGTATTTT. Residues: CARTSGNTDTQYF.